These 2 T cell receptor beta chains originate from one sample sequenced in a study of beta chain features in type 1 diabetes. Whole-study findings and limits: Researchers report that Type 1 diabetes patients had moderately but significantly shorter TCRB CDR3s across all four CD4+ subsets.

Antigens for these TCRs are unknown. Reverse transcribing all isolated RNA meant expressed TCRB transcripts were sequenced. Measured with immunoSEQ multiplex PCR; TCRdb has only the in-frame clones, and not every one. This table holds a few hundred thousand clones, 8% to 10% found once. The source material was central memory CD4+ T cells from blood. Every receptor here comes from a man aged 25-40 years with type 1 diabetes.

At least ten counts were recorded for this clone. The chain uses TRBV5-6 and TRBJ1-1; D gene ambiguous. Per germline, CDR1 SGHDT and CDR2 YYEEEE. This CDR3 has 15 residues. Deletions cut 4 bases from V and 4 bases from J, with 17 bases between. CDR3 residues: CASSRGPVIPTEAFF. Here the CDR3 DNA reads TGTGCCAGCAGCCGTGGACCAGTAATCCCCACTGAAGCTTTCTTT.

This clone turned up a few times. The chain couples TRBV5-1 to TRBJ1-1, with D uncertain. The length of the CDR3 is 16 residues. Germline-derived CDR1 and CDR2 are SGHRS and YFSETQ. Trimming took off 1 base at V and 0 bases at J, with 13 bases between the two ends. DNA for the CDR3: TGCGCCAGCAGCTTGACCCCAGGTAACATGAACACTGAAGCTTTCTTT. Translation: CASSLTPGNMNTEAFF.